The present TCR beta chain was sequenced within a study of early T cells in non-severe SARS-CoV-2 infection. The length of the CDR3 is 15 residues. CDR1 is MNHEY, CDR2 SMNVEV, per germline (reference sequence). The V segment lost 4 bases and the J segment 5 bases; nucleotides outside the gene matches: 8. This clonotype was observed a few times. Unique molecular identifiers were attached to individual cDNA molecules. TCRdb called the 5' RACE reads again in MiXCR, with one record for every CDR3 protein. There are about 44,000 distinct CDR3 sequences in the sample; approximately 6.2% occur only once, and around 20% lies in the top ten.

This sequence originates from an adult who was a healthcare worker with PCR-confirmed SARS-CoV-2 infection or an uninfected control (not recorded which). This sample comprised whole blood, obtained at baseline. J is TRBJ2-7 and V is TRBV27, with 10 nucleotides matching TRBD2. CDR3 bases: TGTGCCAGCAGTTCCCTAGCGGGAGTGGATAACGAGCAGTACTTC. As protein: CASSSLAGVDNEQYF.